This T cell receptor (beta chain) comes out of a study of neoadjuvant nivolumab and ipilimumab in lung cancer. The sample holds one count of this clone. What it binds is unknown. TCRdb's table, derived via immunoSEQ multiplex PCR, lists solely in-frame clones and lacks some. The table includes 18,000 or so clones, under 85% detected once. CDR1 and CDR2 from the germline V gene are SGHAT and FQNNGV. This CDR3 is built from 15 residues. V shed 0 bases, J shed 3 bases, and the junction held 4 bases outside the gene matches. Study-wide results and caveats: Compared with tumor-adjacent uninvolved lung, resected tumors showed greater richness and clonality.

This specimen was tumor tissue, taken after neoadjuvant nivolumab, alone or with ipilimumab, at or shortly before surgery. This TCR was sampled from an adult with non-small cell lung cancer. This sequence joins TRBV11-2 and TRBJ2-7; 8 bases align to TRBD1. This CDR3 is CASSLEGRGLYEQYF. CDR3 coding DNA: TGTGCCAGCAGCTTAGAGGGCAGGGGGCTCTACGAGCAGTACTTC.